Shown below are 26 T cell receptor beta chains from a single sample sequenced in a study of shared clonotypes between healthy human individuals. Terminally differentiated effector memory CD45RA+ cells were excluded by CCR7 positive selection of CD45RO-negative cells. Measured with immunoSEQ multiplex PCR; TCRdb has only the in-frame clones, and not every one. The sample consists of about 2.1 million clones, roughly 91% of them appearing once. The sequencing sample was made of naive CD8+ T cells from PBMCs. The receptors here all came from a young man in good health. Some clones in this sample may be carry-over from other donors' samples.

Only one count was recorded for this clone. The identical CDR3 is also encoded by other nucleotide sequences in the sample. The genes are TRBV9 and TRBJ2-7; 11 bases are a match to TRBD1. CDR3 length: 14 residues. V was clipped by 3 bases and J by 4 bases; unmatched bases: 3. Germline V gene sequence: CDR1 SGDLS, CDR2 YYNGEE. The CDR3 bases are TGTGCCAGCAGCGCGGGACAGGGGGTTTACGAGCAGTACTTC. Its translation is CASSAGQGVYEQYF.

The CDR3, as DNA: TGCGCCAGCAGTCAGGGCCTGGGGAGCAATCAGCCCCAGCATTTT. Encoded protein: CASSQGLGSNQPQHF. The chain joins TRBV5-1 to TRBJ1-5; D possibly corresponds to TRBD1 (5 bases). The CDR3 has 15 amino acids. Trimming left V 5 bases short and J 1 base short, with 13 bases between. The germline gives CDR1 SGHRS, CDR2 YFSETQ.

This clone is a singleton in its sample. The J gene is TRBJ2-7, the V gene TRBV7-9; 11 positions match TRBD1. The germline CDR1 and CDR2 sequences are SEHNR and FQNEAQ (reference sequence). The CDR3 runs to 15 residues. The J segment lost 1 base and the V segment lost 5 bases, leaving 4 bases of the junction unmatched. CDR3 residues: CASSGTGGGSYEQYF. The CDR3 nucleotides read TGTGCCAGCAGCGGGACAGGGGGTGGGTCCTACGAGCAGTACTTC.

The chain combines TRBV28 with TRBJ1-2, with D possibly matching TRBD1 (6 bases). Between the trimmed V and J ends, which lost 5 bases and 4 bases, there was a span of 14 bases. This CDR3 spans 14 amino acids. Per the germline V gene, CDR1 is MDHEN and CDR2 is SYDVKM. As DNA, the CDR3 is TGTGCCAGCAGTCCGCGGGACACCCTCTATGGCTACACCTTC. Amino acids: CASSPRDTLYGYTF.

This rearrangement joins TRBV5-1 to TRBJ1-4; a weak D match, TRBD1 (5 bases). Trimming took off 7 bases at V and 0 bases at J, with 25 bases between the two ends. The germline CDR1 and CDR2 sequences are SGHRS and YFSETQ. The CDR3 length is 19 residues. The chain's CDR3 is CASQKDVGRGFATNEKLFF. CDR3 DNA: TGCGCCAGCCAAAAGGACGTGGGTAGGGGATTTGCAACTAATGAAAAACTGTTTTTT.

About this clone itself: The same CDR3 arises from other DNA sequences in this sample as well. The V gene is TRBV27, the J gene TRBJ2-7, with 12 bases lining up with TRBD1. Germline V gene lookup returns CDR1 MNHEY and CDR2 SMNVEV (reference sequence). This CDR3 comprises 14 residues. Losses at the gene ends were 5 bases for V and 4 bases for J; bases not matched to a gene: 3. The CDR3 nucleotides are TGTGCCAGCAGTGAGGGACAGGGGGCTTACGAGCAGTACTTC. Residues: CASSEGQGAYEQYF.

This chain links TRBV7-9 with TRBJ1-5; D remains unclear. V was cut by 2 bases and J by 6 bases, with 23 bases left in between. Looked up from germline, CDR1 is SEHNR and CDR2 is FQNEAQ (reference sequence). This CDR3 has 18 residues. The CDR3 spells CASSLTWRPGRSCQPQHF. CDR3 DNA sequence: TGTGCCAGCAGCTTAACTTGGCGTCCGGGCCGATCTTGTCAGCCCCAGCATTTT.

This chain's CDR3 is CATSRFPQREGGYEQYF. The DNA of the CDR3 is TGTGCCACCAGCAGATTCCCCCAGCGGGAGGGGGGCTACGAGCAGTACTTC. This chain links TRBV15 with TRBJ2-7; 10 bases are a match to TRBD2. Germline CDR1 and CDR2: LNHNV and YYDKDF (reference sequence). The junction had 10 bases not matched to a gene; V was cut back by 2 bases and J by 3 bases. CDR3 length: 17 amino acids. Supplemented by reference TRBV15 and TRBJ2-7, the full variable domain reads DAMVIQNPRYQVTQFGKPVTLSCSQTLNHNVMYWYQQKSSQAPKLLFHYYDKDFNNEADTPDNFQSRRPNTSFCFLDIRSPGLGDTAMYLCATSRFPQREGGYEQYFGPGTRLTVT.

This clone has a single count. The CDR3 DNA follows: TGTGCCATCAGTGAAACAATTGGGGTGCTAGCGGAAAACATTCAGTACTTC. Protein sequence: CAISETIGVLAENIQYF. V usage is TRBV10-3 and J usage is TRBJ2-4, with TRBD2 matching over 7 bases. The CDR3 loop spans 17 amino acids. CDR1 and CDR2 (germline): ENHRY, SYGVKD. Trimming took 3 bases from V and 5 from J; bases not matched to a gene: 13.

This chain joins TRBV7-9 and TRBJ2-2; D is unresolved. Trimming took off 4 bases at V and 5 bases at J, with 14 bases between the two ends. The CDR3 has 15 residues. CDR1 and CDR2 from the germline V gene are SEHNR and FQNEAQ (reference sequence). DNA of the CDR3: TGTGCCAGCAGCTCTTCCGACGGTCCAACCGGGGAGCTGTTTTTT. Protein: CASSSSDGPTGELFF. The whole variable domain, filled in from reference TRBV7-9 and TRBJ2-2, reads DTGVSQNPRHKITKRGQNVTFRCDPISEHNRLYWYRQTLGQGPEFLTYFQNEAQLEKSRLLSDRFSAERPKGSFSTLEIQRTEQGDSAMYLCASSSSDGPTGELFFGEGSRLTVL.

V and J are TRBV2 and TRBJ2-1; D possibly corresponds to TRBD2 (5 bases). The germline V and J ends were trimmed by 11 bases and 0 bases, with 17 bases remaining between them. CDR1 is SNHLY, CDR2 FYNNEI, per germline. The CDR3 contains 15 residues. The DNA of the CDR3 is TGTGCCGGCCAAGGGTATGGGAGCTCCTACAATGAGCAGTTCTTC. Residues: CAGQGYGSSYNEQFF.

The rearrangement uses TRBV19 and TRBJ1-1; tentative D call: TRBD1 (5 bases). V lost 4 bases and J 0 bases, leaving 15 bases between the germline ends. CDR3 length: 16 residues. The germline V gene has CDR1 LNHDA and CDR2 SQIVND (reference sequence). The DNA of the CDR3 is TGTGCCAGTAGTACCGGTGTGGGGGATATGAACACTGAAGCTTTCTTT. As protein: CASSTGVGDMNTEAFF.

This chain links TRBV9 with TRBJ2-7, with 9 positions matching TRBD1. The CDR3 extends over 15 amino acids. Germline CDR1 SGDLS, CDR2 YYNGEE. Losses at the gene ends were 1 base for V and 2 bases for J; bases not matched to a gene: 4. CDR3 nucleotides: TGTGCCAGCAGCGTAACCGGGACAGGGCCCTACGAGCAGTACTTC. Translated, it gives CASSVTGTGPYEQYF.

The chain is built from TRBV5-1 and TRBJ2-3; a weak D match, TRBD1 (5 bases). Between the trimmed V and J ends, which lost 0 bases and 0 bases, there was a span of 11 bases. CDR1 SGHRS and CDR2 YFSETQ come from the germline V gene. The CDR3 spans 16 residues. The CDR3 region has the DNA TGCGCCAGCAGCTTGGGACAGCTTACTAGCACAGATACGCAGTATTTT. The encoded protein is CASSLGQLTSTDTQYF.

The chain uses TRBV30 and TRBJ2-3, with a tentative D call TRBD1 (6 bases). Trimming took off 0 bases at V and 4 bases at J, with 8 bases between the two ends. The CDR3 is 13 amino acids. From germline, CDR1 is GTSNPN and CDR2 SVGIG (reference sequence). CDR3 loop: CAWSVQGPDTQYF. In DNA form, the CDR3 reads TGTGCCTGGAGTGTACAGGGTCCAGATACGCAGTATTTT.

The gene calls are TRBV9 and TRBJ1-5; unclear D gene. CDR3 length: 15 amino acids. V lost 4 bases and J 5 bases, leaving 16 bases between the germline ends. The germline gives CDR1 SGDLS, CDR2 YYNGEE. CDR3 region: CASSPGPSNHQPQHF. In nucleotides, the CDR3 is TGTGCCAGCAGCCCCGGACCCTCAAACCATCAGCCCCAGCATTTT. Supplemented by reference TRBV9 and TRBJ1-5, the full variable domain reads DSGVTQTPKHLITATGQRVTLRCSPRSGDLSVYWYQQSLDQGLQFLIQYYNGEERAKGNILERFSAQQFPDLHSELNLSSLELGDSALYFCASSPGPSNHQPQHFGDGTRLSIL.

This sequence joins TRBV6-5 and TRBJ2-4; D may correspond to TRBD1 or TRBD2 (6 bases each). The CDR3 contains 14 residues. CDR1 is MNHEY and CDR2 is SVGAGI in the germline V gene. V was cut by 9 bases and J by 4 bases, with 16 bases left in between. CDR3 coding DNA: TGTGCCAGAGGAAGGGGGGCGGCGAAAAACATTCAGTACTTC. Translating gives CARGRGAAKNIQYF.

This chain connects TRBV6-5 to TRBJ2-2, with D tentatively TRBD1 (6 bases). Germline lookup yields CDR1 MNHEY and CDR2 SVGAGI. V lost 1 base and J 1 base, leaving 7 bases between the germline ends. The CDR3 length is 15 residues. DNA for the CDR3: TGTGCCAGCAGTTACTGGACAGAGAACACCGGGGAGCTGTTTTTT. Its protein product is CASSYWTENTGELFF.

This clone occurred once. V usage is TRBV2 and J usage is TRBJ2-7; a weak D match, TRBD2 (5 bases). Germline lookup yields CDR1 SNHLY and CDR2 FYNNEI. Between the trimmed V and J ends, which lost 5 bases and 4 bases, there was a span of 15 bases. CDR3 length: 14 residues. CDR3 amino acids: CASSLSGSPYEQYF. As DNA, the CDR3 is TGTGCCAGCAGTCTGAGCGGATCGCCGTACGAGCAGTACTTC.

The chain is built from TRBV21-1 and TRBJ1-5; the D segment call TRBD1 is taken from the table without a DNA check. TRBV21-1 is deemed a pseudogene. The CDR3 loop spans 17 amino acids. The CDR3 nucleotides read TGTGCCAGCAGCAAAGACGGAAAAGGGGTCTTTAATCAGCCCCAGCATTTT. This translates into CASSKDGKGVFNQPQHF.

V is TRBV18 and J is TRBJ1-1; a possible D gene is TRBD1 (5 bases). V lost 2 bases and J 1 base, leaving 17 bases between the germline ends. Germline V gene lookup returns CDR1 KGHSH and CDR2 LQKENI. CDR3 length: 17 amino acids. The CDR3, as DNA: TGTGCCAGCTCACCAAGCCTCCCCCGAGGGGCGAACACTGAAGCTTTCTTT. Translation gives CASSPSLPRGANTEAFF.

The genes are TRBV5-8 and TRBJ2-1; TRBD1 aligns across 7 bases. CDR1 and CDR2 (germline): SGHTS, YDEGEE. The CDR3 has 15 amino acids. Trimming removed 6 bases from V and 1 base from J; junction bases left unmatched: 7. The CDR3 spells CASTSGQQSYNEQFF. Here the CDR3 DNA reads TGTGCCAGCACCTCGGGACAGCAATCCTACAATGAGCAGTTCTTC.

The chain recombines TRBV9 with TRBJ1-4, with D maybe TRBD1 (5 bases). Germline CDR1 and CDR2: SGDLS and YYNGEE. The CDR3 runs 16 residues. Trimming took off 6 bases at V and 0 bases at J, with 15 bases between the two ends. CDR3: CASTPGGGSTNEKLFF. In DNA, the CDR3 is TGTGCCAGCACCCCGGGGGGGGGTTCAACTAATGAAAAACTGTTTTTT.

This chain uses TRBV4-2 with TRBJ2-2; D is tentatively TRBD1 or TRBD2 (6 bases each). Germline V lookup: CDR1 LGHNA, CDR2 YNFKEQ. There are 20 residues in the CDR3. V lost 1 base, J lost 0 bases, and 21 bases lay in between. The CDR3 sequence: CASSQGPAGGGTSNTGELFF. CDR3 coding DNA: TGTGCCAGCAGCCAAGGCCCGGCCGGGGGCGGGACCTCGAACACCGGGGAGCTGTTTTTT.

J is TRBJ2-5 and V is TRBV11-2; possible D gene TRBD2, 6 bases. Germline V lookup: CDR1 SGHAT, CDR2 FQNNGV. V was pared by 1 base and J by 4 bases, with 10 bases between. The CDR3 consists of 14 residues. In DNA form, the CDR3 reads TGTGCCAGCAGCTTAGGGGGACTCTCAGAGACCCAGTACTTC. Translation gives CASSLGGLSETQYF.

The V gene is TRBV29-1, the J gene TRBJ2-2; no clear D. CDR3 length equals 12 residues. Deletions cut 7 bases from V and 5 bases from J, with 11 bases between. CDR1 is SQVTM, CDR2 ANQGSEA, per germline. CDR3 region: CSAILGTGELFF. Here the CDR3 DNA reads TGCAGCGCTATTTTGGGAACCGGGGAGCTGTTTTTT.